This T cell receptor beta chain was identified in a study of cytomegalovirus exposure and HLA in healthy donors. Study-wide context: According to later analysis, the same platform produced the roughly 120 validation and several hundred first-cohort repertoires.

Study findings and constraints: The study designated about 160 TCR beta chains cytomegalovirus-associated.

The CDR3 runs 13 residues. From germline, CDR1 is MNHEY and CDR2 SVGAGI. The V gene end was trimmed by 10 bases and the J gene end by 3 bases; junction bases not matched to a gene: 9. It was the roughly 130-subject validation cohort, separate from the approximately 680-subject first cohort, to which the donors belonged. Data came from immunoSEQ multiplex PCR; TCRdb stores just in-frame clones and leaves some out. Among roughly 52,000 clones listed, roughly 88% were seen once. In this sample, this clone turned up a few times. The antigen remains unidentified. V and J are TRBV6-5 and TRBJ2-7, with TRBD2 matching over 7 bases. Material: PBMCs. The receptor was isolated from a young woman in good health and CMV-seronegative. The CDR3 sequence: CATTGGKYYEQYF. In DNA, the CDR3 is TGTGCCACCACGGGGGGAAAGTACTACGAGCAGTACTTC.